These T cell receptor beta chains were read from a single sample in a study of T-cell memory formation after mild COVID-19. TCRdb independently ran MiXCR on the 5' RACE reads; one entry per CDR3 protein. Among approximately 290,000 distinct CDR3 sequences, 8% to 9% were seen once, and the ten largest hold less than 25%. The sequenced sample was PBMCs or a T cell subset sorted from them (not recorded which). These receptors were taken from a man younger than 35 who had mild COVID-19 (a few samples of this study predate the infection). Cell type and time point are not known. Both conserved end residues are part of each CDR3. Fields, in order: J gene, clone size, D gene, V gene, CDR3 length, CDR3 protein, CDR3 DNA. A D gene is named only where the DNA matches it firmly. Size tells how often a clone was seen (once, few, many) or the class of an expanded clone, and some rows leave it out.

J gene: TRBJ1-4; clone size: .; D gene: .; V gene: TRBV5-1; CDR3 length: 15; CDR3 protein: CASGKGDTGNEKLFF; CDR3 DNA: TGCGCCAGCGGAAAAGGGGACACCGGTAATGAAAAACTGTTTTTT
J gene: TRBJ1-1; clone size: .; D gene: .; V gene: TRBV7-8; CDR3 length: 13; CDR3 protein: CASSFGQPGEAFF; CDR3 DNA: TGTGCCAGCAGCTTCGGACAGCCGGGGGAAGCTTTCTTT
J gene: TRBJ1-2; clone size: few; D gene: TRBD1; V gene: TRBV6-5; CDR3 length: 15; CDR3 protein: CASSTGGTLDYGYTF; CDR3 DNA: TGTGCCAGCAGTACAGGGGGCACTTTGGACTATGGCTACACCTTC
J gene: TRBJ2-5; clone size: many; D gene: .; V gene: TRBV29-1; CDR3 length: 12; CDR3 protein: CSVVPGQETQYF; CDR3 DNA: TGCAGCGTTGTGCCAGGCCAAGAGACCCAGTACTTC
J gene: TRBJ2-5; clone size: few; D gene: TRBD1; V gene: TRBV7-9; CDR3 length: 14; CDR3 protein: CASSGTGAGETQYF; CDR3 DNA: TGTGCCAGCAGCGGAACAGGGGCGGGAGAGACCCAGTACTTC
J gene: TRBJ2-7; clone size: many; D gene: TRBD1; V gene: TRBV3-1; CDR3 length: 14; CDR3 protein: CASSLSTGGYEQYF; CDR3 DNA: TGTGCCAGCAGCCTTTCGACAGGGGGCTACGAGCAGTACTTC
J gene: TRBJ1-1; clone size: .; D gene: TRBD1; V gene: TRBV28; CDR3 length: 12; CDR3 protein: CASTRDSSRAFF; CDR3 DNA: TGTGCCAGCACAAGGGACAGTTCCCGGGCTTTCTTT
J gene: TRBJ1-5; clone size: .; D gene: .; V gene: TRBV20-1; CDR3 length: 14; CDR3 protein: CSAPYYFSNQPQHF; CDR3 DNA: TGCAGTGCTCCTTACTACTTTAGCAATCAGCCCCAGCATTTT
J gene: TRBJ2-2; clone size: many; D gene: .; V gene: TRBV7-2; CDR3 length: 17; CDR3 protein: CASSLGEGHLNTGELFF; CDR3 DNA: TGTGCCAGCAGCTTAGGAGAAGGACACCTAAACACCGGGGAGCTGTTTTTT
J gene: TRBJ2-1; clone size: .; D gene: .; V gene: TRBV4-3; CDR3 length: 16; CDR3 protein: CASSQAPGATYNEQFF; CDR3 DNA: TGCGCCAGCAGCCAAGCCCCGGGGGCTACATACAATGAGCAGTTCTTC
J gene: TRBJ2-7; clone size: many; D gene: TRBD2; V gene: TRBV4-3; CDR3 length: 16; CDR3 protein: CASSQEVSGGTYEQYF; CDR3 DNA: TGCGCCAGCAGCCAAGAAGTCAGCGGGGGAACCTACGAGCAGTACTTC
J gene: TRBJ1-1; clone size: few; D gene: TRBD1; V gene: TRBV4-2; CDR3 length: 12; CDR3 protein: CASSHVTGIAFF; CDR3 DNA: TGTGCCAGCAGCCACGTGACAGGGATCGCTTTCTTT
J gene: TRBJ1-1; clone size: few; D gene: TRBD1; V gene: TRBV4-2; CDR3 length: 18; CDR3 protein: CASSQSLSPGQVNTEAFF; CDR3 DNA: TGTGCCAGCAGCCAATCCCTCTCTCCGGGACAGGTGAACACTGAAGCTTTCTTT
J gene: TRBJ2-7; clone size: many; D gene: .; V gene: TRBV4-1; CDR3 length: 13; CDR3 protein: CASSHAQTYEQYF; CDR3 DNA: TGCGCCAGCAGCCATGCACAAACCTACGAGCAGTACTTC
J gene: TRBJ2-1; clone size: few; D gene: TRBD2; V gene: TRBV9; CDR3 length: 12; CDR3 protein: CASSPAGHEQFF; CDR3 DNA: TGTGCCAGCAGCCCAGCGGGGCATGAGCAGTTCTTC
J gene: TRBJ2-2; clone size: few; D gene: .; V gene: TRBV7-9; CDR3 length: 15; CDR3 protein: CASSPEGGVTGELFF; CDR3 DNA: TGTGCCAGCAGCCCCGAGGGGGGCGTAACCGGGGAGCTGTTTTTT
J gene: TRBJ2-7; clone size: few; D gene: TRBD1; V gene: TRBV6-5; CDR3 length: 15; CDR3 protein: CASTQDRGLTYEQYF; CDR3 DNA: TGTGCCAGCACCCAAGACAGGGGGCTCACCTACGAGCAGTACTTC
J gene: TRBJ2-1; clone size: few; D gene: TRBD2; V gene: TRBV10-3; CDR3 length: 13; CDR3 protein: CATAWGGDNEQFF; CDR3 DNA: TGTGCCACCGCATGGGGGGGTGATAATGAGCAGTTCTTC
J gene: TRBJ2-5; clone size: .; D gene: TRBD1; V gene: TRBV3-1; CDR3 length: 16; CDR3 protein: CASSQGGPGGQETQYF; CDR3 DNA: TGTGCCAGCAGCCAAGGGGGGCCAGGGGGACAAGAGACCCAGTACTTC
J gene: TRBJ1-1; clone size: .; D gene: TRBD1; V gene: TRBV6-5; CDR3 length: 16; CDR3 protein: CASSLATTGGSAEAFF; CDR3 DNA: TGTGCCAGCAGTTTAGCGACAACAGGGGGGTCGGCTGAAGCTTTCTTT
J gene: TRBJ2-5; clone size: few; D gene: TRBD2; V gene: TRBV20-1; CDR3 length: 16; CDR3 protein: CSARDRRGGLQETQYF; CDR3 DNA: TGCAGTGCTAGAGATCGGCGGGGGGGCCTCCAAGAGACCCAGTACTTC
J gene: TRBJ2-5; clone size: many; D gene: .; V gene: TRBV5-1; CDR3 length: 13; CDR3 protein: CASRTRVVETQYF; CDR3 DNA: TGCGCCAGCAGGACCAGGGTAGTAGAGACCCAGTACTTC
J gene: TRBJ2-1; clone size: many; D gene: .; V gene: TRBV5-1; CDR3 length: 15; CDR3 protein: CASSLTGQPYNEQFF; CDR3 DNA: TGCGCCAGCAGCCTAACCGGACAGCCTTACAATGAGCAGTTCTTC
J gene: TRBJ1-3; clone size: .; D gene: .; V gene: TRBV7-9; CDR3 length: 16; CDR3 protein: CASSLAAGYSGNTIYF; CDR3 DNA: TGTGCCAGCAGCTTAGCGGCCGGCTACTCTGGAAACACCATATATTTT
J gene: TRBJ1-6; clone size: many; D gene: .; V gene: TRBV12-3/TRBV12-4; CDR3 length: 12; CDR3 protein: CASSLMPPTLHF; CDR3 DNA: TGTGCCAGCAGTTTGATGCCTCCAACCCTCCACTTT
J gene: TRBJ2-7; clone size: many; D gene: .; V gene: TRBV20-1; CDR3 length: 16; CDR3 protein: CSAREFKGPSPYEQYF; CDR3 DNA: TGCAGTGCTAGAGAGTTTAAGGGACCTTCCCCCTACGAGCAGTACTTC
J gene: TRBJ2-7; clone size: .; D gene: .; V gene: TRBV10-3; CDR3 length: 13; CDR3 protein: CANARGLGYEQYF; CDR3 DNA: TGTGCCAACGCGCGGGGCTTGGGTTACGAGCAGTACTTC
J gene: TRBJ2-1; clone size: .; D gene: TRBD1; V gene: TRBV4-3; CDR3 length: 15; CDR3 protein: CASSQRTGHPNEQFF; CDR3 DNA: TGCGCCAGCAGCCAAAGGACAGGGCATCCCAATGAGCAGTTCTTC
J gene: TRBJ1-2; clone size: .; D gene: TRBD1; V gene: TRBV20-1; CDR3 length: 18; CDR3 protein: CSAREGRQGASVGHGYTF; CDR3 DNA: TGCAGTGCTAGAGAGGGGAGACAGGGGGCAAGCGTGGGTCATGGCTACACCTTC
J gene: TRBJ1-6; clone size: .; D gene: TRBD1; V gene: TRBV5-5; CDR3 length: 14; CDR3 protein: CASRHGQENSPLHF; CDR3 DNA: TGTGCCAGCAGACACGGACAGGAGAATTCACCCCTCCACTTT
J gene: TRBJ1-4; clone size: .; D gene: .; V gene: TRBV4-1; CDR3 length: 17; CDR3 protein: CASSLAQGHRTNEKLFF; CDR3 DNA: TGCGCCAGCAGCCTAGCCCAGGGTCACAGAACTAATGAAAAACTGTTTTTT
J gene: TRBJ2-1; clone size: .; D gene: TRBD1; V gene: TRBV9; CDR3 length: 14; CDR3 protein: CASSPTDRAYEQFF; CDR3 DNA: TGTGCCAGCAGCCCAACGGACAGGGCATATGAGCAGTTCTTC
J gene: TRBJ1-3; clone size: .; D gene: .; V gene: TRBV7-6; CDR3 length: 16; CDR3 protein: CASSLGRVGDGNTIYF; CDR3 DNA: TGTGCCAGCAGCTTAGGTCGGGTCGGGGACGGAAACACCATATATTTT
J gene: TRBJ2-7; clone size: few; D gene: TRBD1; V gene: TRBV5-8; CDR3 length: 14; CDR3 protein: CASSRQGADYEQYF; CDR3 DNA: TGTGCCAGCAGCCGACAGGGGGCTGACTACGAGCAGTACTTC
J gene: TRBJ2-3; clone size: .; D gene: TRBD2; V gene: TRBV7-2; CDR3 length: 17; CDR3 protein: CASSPGLAGVNTDTQYF; CDR3 DNA: TGTGCCAGCAGCCCAGGACTAGCGGGCGTAAACACAGATACGCAGTATTTT
J gene: TRBJ1-5; clone size: few; D gene: .; V gene: TRBV12-3/TRBV12-4; CDR3 length: 13; CDR3 protein: CASSQTEYQPQHF; CDR3 DNA: TGTGCCAGCAGCCAAACAGAATATCAGCCCCAGCATTTT
J gene: TRBJ2-1; clone size: many; D gene: .; V gene: TRBV12-3/TRBV12-4; CDR3 length: 13; CDR3 protein: CASSPGTINEQFF; CDR3 DNA: TGTGCCAGCAGCCCTGGGACAATCAATGAGCAGTTCTTC
J gene: TRBJ2-5; clone size: few; D gene: .; V gene: TRBV4-1; CDR3 length: 15; CDR3 protein: CASSQVPGGGETQYF; CDR3 DNA: TGCGCCAGCAGCCAAGTTCCAGGGGGAGGAGAGACCCAGTACTTC
J gene: TRBJ2-1; clone size: many; D gene: .; V gene: TRBV27; CDR3 length: 15; CDR3 protein: CASSLIARGYNEQFF; CDR3 DNA: TGTGCCAGCAGTTTAATCGCGCGGGGTTACAATGAGCAGTTCTTC
J gene: TRBJ2-7; clone size: .; D gene: TRBD2; V gene: TRBV27; CDR3 length: 14; CDR3 protein: CASSLTSTDYEQYF; CDR3 DNA: TGTGCCAGCAGTTTGACTAGCACAGACTACGAGCAGTACTTC
J gene: TRBJ1-2; clone size: few; D gene: .; V gene: TRBV7-8; CDR3 length: 15; CDR3 protein: CASSLFRGQGHGYTF; CDR3 DNA: TGTGCCAGCAGCTTATTTCGGGGGCAAGGTCATGGCTACACCTTC
J gene: TRBJ1-4; clone size: few; D gene: .; V gene: TRBV10-2; CDR3 length: 14; CDR3 protein: CASSGVGGREKLFF; CDR3 DNA: TGCGCCAGCAGTGGAGTTGGGGGTAGGGAAAAACTGTTTTTT
J gene: TRBJ2-7; clone size: few; D gene: .; V gene: TRBV7-2; CDR3 length: 13; CDR3 protein: CASSPSSRREQYF; CDR3 DNA: TGTGCCAGCAGCCCCAGTAGCCGCCGCGAGCAGTACTTC
J gene: TRBJ2-2; clone size: .; D gene: TRBD1; V gene: TRBV7-6; CDR3 length: 15; CDR3 protein: CASSVQGVSTGELFF; CDR3 DNA: TGTGCCAGCTCCGTCCAGGGGGTTTCCACCGGGGAGCTGTTTTTT
J gene: TRBJ2-2; clone size: many; D gene: TRBD2; V gene: TRBV4-1; CDR3 length: 15; CDR3 protein: CASSQAPGGYGELFF; CDR3 DNA: TGCGCCAGCAGCCAAGCCCCGGGGGGGTATGGGGAGCTGTTTTTT
J gene: TRBJ1-5; clone size: few; D gene: .; V gene: TRBV2; CDR3 length: 15; CDR3 protein: CASSLFRDSNQPQHF; CDR3 DNA: TGTGCCAGCAGTTTATTCAGGGATAGCAATCAGCCCCAGCATTTT
J gene: TRBJ1-5; clone size: .; D gene: .; V gene: TRBV27; CDR3 length: 15; CDR3 protein: CASSLGLLTGAPQHF; CDR3 DNA: TGTGCCAGCAGCCTTGGACTGTTGACTGGTGCGCCCCAGCATTTT
J gene: TRBJ1-2; clone size: .; D gene: TRBD1; V gene: TRBV10-3; CDR3 length: 15; CDR3 protein: CAIMVRTGSNYGYTF; CDR3 DNA: TGTGCCATCATGGTTCGGACAGGGTCCAACTATGGCTACACCTTC
J gene: TRBJ2-3; clone size: many; D gene: .; V gene: TRBV6-2/TRBV6-3; CDR3 length: 13; CDR3 protein: CASKASAAGTQYF; CDR3 DNA: TGTGCCAGCAAAGCTAGCGCAGCGGGTACGCAGTATTTT